The 13 T cell receptor beta chains given below trace back to one sample, sequenced in a study of shared clonotypes between healthy human individuals. Positive CCR7 selection of CD45RO-negative cells yielded the naive CD8 cells, and terminally differentiated effector memory CD45RA+ cells were excluded. The method was immunoSEQ multiplex PCR; TCRdb's version includes in-frame clones alone and lacks a portion of them. The data contain about 2 million clones, less than 95% of them singletons. The source material was naive CD8+ T cells sorted from blood. The receptors here all came from a man younger than 30 in good health.

The chain recombines TRBV7-9 with TRBJ2-1; TRBD2 aligns across 7 bases. V shed 5 bases, J shed 3 bases, and the junction held 13 bases outside the gene matches. Per germline, CDR1 SEHNR and CDR2 FQNEAQ (reference sequence). The CDR3 covers 17 residues. DNA of the CDR3: TGTGCCAGCAGCCCACCCCGCGGGGGTAGTTTCTACAATGAGCAGTTCTTC. Its protein is CASSPPRGGSFYNEQFF.

The chain links TRBV7-6 to TRBJ2-1; D gene unclear. Germline-derived CDR1 and CDR2 are SGHVS and FNYEAQ. This CDR3 has 13 residues. Trimming removed 1 base from V and 4 bases from J, with 5 bases in between. The DNA of the CDR3 is TGTGCCAGCAGCTTAGGACCTTACAATGAGCAGTTCTTC. Translating it yields CASSLGPYNEQFF. Looking up the rest from reference TRBV7-6 and TRBJ2-1 gives the full variable domain: GAGVSQSPRYKVTKRGQDVALRCDPISGHVSLYWYRQALGQGPEFLTYFNYEAQQDKSGLPNDRFSAERPEGSISTLTIQRTEQRDSAMYRCASSLGPYNEQFFGPGTRLTVL.

The chain is built from TRBV7-9 and TRBJ2-7; the match to TRBD1 covers 7 bases. This CDR3 has 14 amino acids. Trimming at V came to 3 bases and at J to 6 bases, leaving 8 bases not matched to a gene. Germline V gene sequence: CDR1 SEHNR, CDR2 FQNEAQ (reference sequence). CDR3 in amino acids: CASSFLKGGVEQYF. Written as DNA, the CDR3 is TGTGCCAGCAGCTTTTTAAAAGGGGGCGTCGAGCAGTACTTC.

This clone was detected only a few times. The rearrangement joins TRBV28 to TRBJ1-1; D remains ambiguous. The germline V gene encodes CDR1 MDHEN and CDR2 SYDVKM. Trimming removed 3 bases at V and 0 bases at J, with 14 bases between. The CDR3 contains 16 residues. CDR3 sequence reads: CASSFPPADLNTEAFF. The CDR3 DNA reads TGTGCCAGCAGTTTTCCCCCGGCCGATCTGAACACTGAAGCTTTCTTT.

V gene TRBV19 combines with J gene TRBJ1-6; 11 nucleotides align to TRBD1. CDR3 length: 15 residues. Per the germline V gene, CDR1 is LNHDA and CDR2 is SQIVND (reference sequence). V lost 3 bases, J lost 9 bases, and 4 bases stayed unmatched. CDR3 in DNA: TGTGCCAGTAGTATCCGGACAGGGGGCCTTTCACCCCTCCACTTT. Its protein is CASSIRTGGLSPLHF.

The chain recombines TRBV28 with TRBJ1-6; no clear D gene. The CDR3 is 17 amino acids. Trimming shortened V by 10 bases and J by 0 bases, and 19 bases separated the two germline ends. Per the germline V gene, CDR1 is MDHEN and CDR2 is SYDVKM. In nucleotides, the CDR3 is TGTGCCACCAATCTTCCCCGGGAAAGCTCCTATAATTCACCCCTCCACTTT. This encodes CATNLPRESSYNSPLHF.

This sequence joins TRBV30 and TRBJ1-4; D is uncertain. Per germline, CDR1 GTSNPN and CDR2 SVGIG (reference sequence). The CDR3 totals 13 residues. Trimming shortened V by 5 bases and J by 4 bases, and 11 bases separated the two germline ends. This chain's CDR3 is CAWEGQHNEKLFF. DNA of the CDR3: TGTGCCTGGGAGGGCCAGCATAATGAAAAACTGTTTTTT.

The chain recombines TRBV13 with TRBJ2-5; D possibly corresponds to TRBD1 (5 bases). From germline, CDR1 is PRHDT and CDR2 FYEKMQ (reference sequence). The CDR3 spans 14 residues. Trimming removed 2 bases from V and 0 bases from J, with 7 bases in between. The CDR3 DNA is TGTGCCAGCAGCTTAAAGGGGTACCAAGAGACCCAGTACTTC. Translating it yields CASSLKGYQETQYF.

To note about this clone: Within the sample, other DNA sequences also encode this same CDR3. The V and J genes are TRBV6-5 and TRBJ2-5; D is possibly TRBD1 (5 bases). The ends were cut back, 8 bases at V and 2 bases at J, with 18 bases in the middle. The CDR3 contains 15 residues. Germline V lookup: CDR1 MNHEY, CDR2 SVGAGI. Written as DNA, the CDR3 is TGTGCCAGCGGCACCGGAACAGGTTATCAAGAGACCCAGTACTTC. Its translation is CASGTGTGYQETQYF.

The chain uses TRBV5-1 and TRBJ2-5; 11 bases are a match to TRBD2. Germline lookup yields CDR1 SGHRS and CDR2 YFSETQ. Losses at the gene ends were 7 bases for V and 2 bases for J; bases not matched to a gene: 10. The CDR3 length is 16 residues. CDR3 DNA: TGCGCCAGCCACCCAGGGCTAGCGGGAGGACAAGAGACCCAGTACTTC. It specifies CASHPGLAGGQETQYF.

The rearrangement uses TRBV27 and TRBJ1-6, with D possibly being TRBD1 (5 bases). The CDR3 is made up of 14 amino acids. Per germline, CDR1 MNHEY and CDR2 SMNVEV (reference sequence). Trimming cost V 3 bases and J 9 bases, with 12 bases left between them. CDR3 loop: CASSFGDSGSPLHF. CDR3 in DNA: TGTGCCAGCAGTTTTGGGGACTCGGGTTCACCCCTCCACTTT.

The chain employs TRBV10-2 and TRBJ2-5; possibly TRBD1 or TRBD2 for D (5 bases each). The germline gives CDR1 WSHSY, CDR2 SAAADI. The CDR3 sequence is 15 residues long. V lost 5 bases and J lost 2, with 15 bases in between. The CDR3: CASSLEGYFQETQYF. The CDR3 bases are TGCGCCAGCAGTTTAGAGGGGTACTTTCAAGAGACCCAGTACTTC.

The chain joins TRBV14 to TRBJ2-7; 8 bases match TRBD1. From germline, CDR1 is SGHDN and CDR2 FVKESK. The J segment lost 0 bases and the V segment lost 5 bases, leaving 6 bases of the junction unmatched. CDR3 length equals 15 residues. In DNA form, the CDR3 reads TGTGCCAGCAGCGGACAGGGACTCCCCTCCTACGAGCAGTACTTC. It is translated as CASSGQGLPSYEQYF.